The clone carrying this TCR beta chain was counted once. Antigen specificity is unknown. With a much larger clone just one base away, this may be a read error. RNA was extracted from bulk tissue without any cell sorting. Germline loops: CDR1 DFQATT, CDR2 SNEGSKA (reference sequence). This CDR3 has 12 amino acids. This record comes from a study of tumor and adjacent non-tumor tissue in lung cancer. At the level of the study: The cohort had around twelve adenocarcinoma, a couple of squamous cell and 1 small cell patients. The patients, 10 to 11 men and roughly 5 women, were about 30 to 85 with stage I to III disease. On average, productive TCRbeta reads reached some 4.2 million per sample.

Findings of the study overall: Top 100 clones took a larger repertoire share in normal lung.

TCRbeta libraries were built with three rounds of nested PCR, modified from ARM-PCR. Each CDR3 protein is one row after TCRdb ran MiXCR on the multiplex PCR reads. The data hold 120,000 or so distinct CDR3 sequences, with around three fifths observed a single time. This receptor was taken from a man aged 25-40 years with non-small cell lung cancer. Sequencing was done on a sample of lung tumor tissue. The chain uses TRBV20-1 and TRBJ2-5; the D call may be TRBD1 or TRBD2 (5 bases each). The CDR3 bases are TGCAGTGCTATTCTGAGGGGTGAGACCCACTACTTC. Protein: CSAILRGETHYF.